This paragraph covers one T cell receptor (beta chain) sequence. The antigen remains undetermined. PCR used 60 Vbeta primers and 13 Jbeta primers. Measured with immunoSEQ multiplex PCR; TCRdb has only the in-frame clones, and not every one. The data contain 140,000 or so clones, over 60% of them singletons. The data originate from a study of cytomegalovirus exposure and HLA in healthy donors. Study observations and caveats: Sequencing probably produced one cluster of sequence variants that were highly shared.

The V and J ends lost 6 bases and 12 bases, in that order; junction bases with no gene match: 8. Germline CDR1 SNHLY, CDR2 FYNNEI. The CDR3 runs 12 residues. The specimen sequenced was PBMCs. The source is a woman aged 55-75 years in good health and CMV-seronegative. V gene TRBV2 combines with J gene TRBJ2-7, with 10 bases aligning to TRBD1. CDR3 protein: CASRGPGQGMYF. CDR3 sequence (DNA): TGTGCCAGCAGAGGGCCGGGACAGGGGATGTACTTC.